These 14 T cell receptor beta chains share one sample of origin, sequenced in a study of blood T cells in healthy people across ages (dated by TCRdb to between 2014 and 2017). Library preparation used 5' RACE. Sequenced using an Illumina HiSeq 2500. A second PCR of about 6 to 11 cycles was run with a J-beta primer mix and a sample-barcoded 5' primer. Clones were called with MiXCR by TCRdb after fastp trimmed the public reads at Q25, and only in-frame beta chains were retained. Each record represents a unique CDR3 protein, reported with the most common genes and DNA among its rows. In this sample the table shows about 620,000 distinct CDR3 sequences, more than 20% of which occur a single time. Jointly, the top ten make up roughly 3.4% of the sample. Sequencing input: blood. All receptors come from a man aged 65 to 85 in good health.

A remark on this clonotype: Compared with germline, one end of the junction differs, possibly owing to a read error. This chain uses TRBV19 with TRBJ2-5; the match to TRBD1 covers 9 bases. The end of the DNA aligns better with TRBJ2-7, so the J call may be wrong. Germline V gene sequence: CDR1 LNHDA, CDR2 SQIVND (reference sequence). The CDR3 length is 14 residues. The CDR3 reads CASSIRDRDYEQYF. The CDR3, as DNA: TGCGCCAGTAGTATCCGGGACAGGGACTACGAGCAGTACTTC.

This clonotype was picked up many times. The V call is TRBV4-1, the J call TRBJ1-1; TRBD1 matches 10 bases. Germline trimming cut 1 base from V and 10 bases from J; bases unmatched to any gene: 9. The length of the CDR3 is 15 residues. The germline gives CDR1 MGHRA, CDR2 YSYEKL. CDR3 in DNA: TGCGCCAGCAGCCAAGCCATGGACAGGGGGGTTGGAGCTTTCTTT. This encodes CASSQAMDRGVGAFF.

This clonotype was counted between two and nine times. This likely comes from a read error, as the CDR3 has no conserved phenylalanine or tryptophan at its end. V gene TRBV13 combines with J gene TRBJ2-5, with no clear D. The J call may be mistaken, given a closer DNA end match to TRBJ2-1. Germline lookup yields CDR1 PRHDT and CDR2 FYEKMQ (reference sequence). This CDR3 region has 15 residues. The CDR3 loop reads CASSLPMETYNEQFL. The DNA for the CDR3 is TGTGCCAGCAGCCTCCCCATGGAAACTTACAATGAGCAGTTCCTC.

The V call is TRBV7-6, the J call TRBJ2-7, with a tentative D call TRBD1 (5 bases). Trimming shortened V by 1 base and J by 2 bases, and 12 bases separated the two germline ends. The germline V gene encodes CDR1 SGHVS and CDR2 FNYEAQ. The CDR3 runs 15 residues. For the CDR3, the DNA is TGTGCCAGCAGCTTAGATGGGGCAACGACCTACGAGCAGTACTTC. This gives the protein CASSLDGATTYEQYF.

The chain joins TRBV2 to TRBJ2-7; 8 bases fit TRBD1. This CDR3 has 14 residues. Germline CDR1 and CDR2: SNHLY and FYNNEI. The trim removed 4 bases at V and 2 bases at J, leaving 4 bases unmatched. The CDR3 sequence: CASSGVRGPYEQYF. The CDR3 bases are TGTGCCAGCAGTGGTGTCAGGGGGCCCTACGAGCAGTACTTC.

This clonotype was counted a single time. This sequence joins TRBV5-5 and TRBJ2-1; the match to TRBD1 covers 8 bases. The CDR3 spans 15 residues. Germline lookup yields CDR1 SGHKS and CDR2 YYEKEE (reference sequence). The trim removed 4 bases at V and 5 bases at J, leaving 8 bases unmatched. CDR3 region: CASSNPGTGDNEQFF. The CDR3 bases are TGTGCCAGCAGCAACCCCGGGACAGGAGACAATGAGCAGTTCTTC. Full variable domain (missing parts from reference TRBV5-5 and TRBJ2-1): DAGVTQSPTHLIKTRGQQVTLRCSPISGHKSVSWYQQVLGQGPQFIFQYYEKEERGRGNFPDRFSARQFPNYSSELNVNALLLGDSALYLCASSNPGTGDNEQFFGPGTRLTVL.

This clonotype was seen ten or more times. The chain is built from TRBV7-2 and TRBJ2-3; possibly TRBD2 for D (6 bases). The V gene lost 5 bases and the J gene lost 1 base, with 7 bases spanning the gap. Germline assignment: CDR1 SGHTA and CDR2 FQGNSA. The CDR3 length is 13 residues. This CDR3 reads CASSTGGTDTQYF. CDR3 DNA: TGTGCCAGCAGCACGGGAGGCACAGATACGCAGTATTTT.

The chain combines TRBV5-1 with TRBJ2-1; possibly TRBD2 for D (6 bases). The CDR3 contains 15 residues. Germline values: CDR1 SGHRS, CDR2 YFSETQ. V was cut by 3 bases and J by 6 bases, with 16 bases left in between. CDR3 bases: TGCGCCAGCAGCTACGGTGGCGGGAAGATCAATGAGCAGTTCTTC. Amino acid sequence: CASSYGGGKINEQFF.

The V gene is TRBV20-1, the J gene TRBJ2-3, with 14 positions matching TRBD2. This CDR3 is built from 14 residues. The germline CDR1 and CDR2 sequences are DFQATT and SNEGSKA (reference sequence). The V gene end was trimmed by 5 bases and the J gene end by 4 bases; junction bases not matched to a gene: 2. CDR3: CSAGLAGGADTQYF. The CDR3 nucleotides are TGCAGTGCTGGACTAGCGGGAGGTGCAGATACGCAGTATTTT.

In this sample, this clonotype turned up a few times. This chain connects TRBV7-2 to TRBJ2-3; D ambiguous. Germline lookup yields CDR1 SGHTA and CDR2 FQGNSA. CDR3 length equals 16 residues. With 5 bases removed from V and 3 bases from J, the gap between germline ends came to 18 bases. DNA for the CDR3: TGTGCCAGCAGCCCACGCCCGGCCTCAAGGACAGATACGCAGTATTTT. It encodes CASSPRPASRTDTQYF.

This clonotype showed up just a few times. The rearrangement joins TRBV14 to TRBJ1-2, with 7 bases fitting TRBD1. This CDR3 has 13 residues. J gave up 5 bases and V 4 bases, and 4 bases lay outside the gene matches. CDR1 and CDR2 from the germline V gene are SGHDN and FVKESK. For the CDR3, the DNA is TGTGCCAGCAGCCCCGGACAGGAGTATGGCTACACCTTC. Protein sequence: CASSPGQEYGYTF.

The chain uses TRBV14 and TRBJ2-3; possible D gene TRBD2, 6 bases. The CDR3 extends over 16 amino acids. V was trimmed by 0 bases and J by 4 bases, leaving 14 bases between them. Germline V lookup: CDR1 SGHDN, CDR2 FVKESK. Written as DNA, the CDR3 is TGTGCCAGCAGCCAAGATACGGGAGAGAGGGCAGATACGCAGTATTTT. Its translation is CASSQDTGERADTQYF.

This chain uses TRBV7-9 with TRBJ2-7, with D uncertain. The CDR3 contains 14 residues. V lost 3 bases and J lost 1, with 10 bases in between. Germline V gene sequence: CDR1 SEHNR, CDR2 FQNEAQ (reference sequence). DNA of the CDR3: TGTGCCAGCAGCTTTGAGGCAACTTCCTACGAGCAGTACTTC. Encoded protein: CASSFEATSYEQYF.

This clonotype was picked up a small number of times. Written as DNA, the CDR3 is TGTGCCAGCAGTGTTGCGGGGATCTACGAGCAGTACTTC. Its protein product is CASSVAGIYEQYF. The genes are TRBV6-1 and TRBJ2-7; D might be TRBD2 (6 bases). The CDR3 is 13 amino acids. Germline V lookup: CDR1 MNHNS, CDR2 SASEGT. Trimming took 4 bases from V and 3 from J, leaving 10 bases between them.